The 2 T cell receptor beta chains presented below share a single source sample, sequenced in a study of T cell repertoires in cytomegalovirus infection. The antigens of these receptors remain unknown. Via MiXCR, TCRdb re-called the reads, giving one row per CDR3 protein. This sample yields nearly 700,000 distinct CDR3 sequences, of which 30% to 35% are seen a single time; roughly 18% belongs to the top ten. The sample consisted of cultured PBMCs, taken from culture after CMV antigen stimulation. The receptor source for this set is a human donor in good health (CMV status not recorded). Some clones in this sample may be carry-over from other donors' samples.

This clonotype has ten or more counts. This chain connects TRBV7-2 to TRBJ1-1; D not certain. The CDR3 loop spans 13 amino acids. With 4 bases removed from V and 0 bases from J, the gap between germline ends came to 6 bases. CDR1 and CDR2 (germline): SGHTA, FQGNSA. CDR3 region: CASSSQMNTEAFF. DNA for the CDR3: TGTGCCAGCAGCTCCCAGATGAACACTGAAGCTTTCTTT. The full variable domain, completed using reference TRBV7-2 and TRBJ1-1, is GAGVSQSPSNKVTEKGKDVELRCDPISGHTALYWYRQSLGQGLEFLIYFQGNSAPDKSGLPSDRFSAERTGGSVSTLTIQRTQQEDSAVYLCASSSQMNTEAFFGQGTRLTVV.

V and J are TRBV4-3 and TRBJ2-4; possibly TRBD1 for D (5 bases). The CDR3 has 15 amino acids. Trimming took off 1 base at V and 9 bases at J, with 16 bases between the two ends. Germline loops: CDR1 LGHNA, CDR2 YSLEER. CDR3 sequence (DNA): TGCGCCAGCAGCCAAGCCTACCCAGGGCTGGGCATTCAGTACTTC. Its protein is CASSQAYPGLGIQYF.